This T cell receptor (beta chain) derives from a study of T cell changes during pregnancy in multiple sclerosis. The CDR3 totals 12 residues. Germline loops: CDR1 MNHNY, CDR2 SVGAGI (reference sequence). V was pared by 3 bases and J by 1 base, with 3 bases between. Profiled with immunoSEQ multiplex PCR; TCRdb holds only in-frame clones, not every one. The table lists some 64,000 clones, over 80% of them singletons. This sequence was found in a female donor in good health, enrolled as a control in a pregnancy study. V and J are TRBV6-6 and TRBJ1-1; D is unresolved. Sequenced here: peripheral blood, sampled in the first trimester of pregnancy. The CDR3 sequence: CASSYRNTEAFF. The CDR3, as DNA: TGTGCCAGCAGTTATAGGAACACTGAAGCTTTCTTT.